This T cell receptor beta chain originates from a study of blood T cells in healthy people across ages. Study results and caveats: No conclusive comparison of naive versus antigen-experienced cells was possible with unsorted PBMCs.

V trimming: 4 bases; J trimming: 1 base; junction bases outside the gene matches: 3. Germline values: CDR1 MNHEY, CDR2 SMNVEV (reference sequence). The CDR3 sequence is 14 residues long. At least 6 million PBMCs were isolated per sample. Per sample, no less than 5 micrograms of total RNA were extracted. A sample-barcoded 5' primer and a J-beta primer mix were used in a second PCR of roughly 7 to 12 cycles. From the 5' RACE reads, TCRdb called clonotypes with MiXCR, one entry per CDR3 protein. Of 550,000 to 650,000 distinct CDR3 sequences listed, about 27% were seen once; the top ten hold 3% to 4%. On this clonotype: Its antigen remains unidentified.

Separately, the same data were catalogued under a study of T cells of mothers and their children.

The V call is TRBV27, the J call TRBJ1-1; TRBD1 matches 7 bases. This clonotype originated in a boy between 2 and 15 years old in good health. Sequencing was done on a sample of blood. CDR3 amino acids: CASSYRGRNTEAFF. For the CDR3, the DNA is TGTGCCAGCAGTTACAGGGGAAGGAACACTGAAGCTTTCTTT.